This T cell receptor (beta chain) derives from a study of PD-L1 blockade in urothelial cancer. From germline, CDR1 is LGHNA and CDR2 YNFKEQ. CDR3 size: 14 residues. Indicated time point: pretreatment peripheral blood. Profiled with immunoSEQ multiplex PCR; TCRdb holds only in-frame clones, not every one. Among tens of thousands of clones listed, nearly 90% were seen once. This clone was seen a handful of times. Germline and junction disagree at one end, which may indicate a read error. The V gene is TRBV4-2, the J gene TRBJ2-7, with 7 bases lining up with TRBD1. The receptor comes from a man in his 60s with urothelial cancer. The specimen was PBMCs, collected around atezolizumab (anti-PD-L1) treatment. The CDR3 protein is CASSQAGDRLTQGF. DNA for the CDR3: TGTGCCAGCAGCCAAGCTGGGGACAGACTCACCCAGGGCTTC.